The 27 T cell receptor beta chains given below trace back to one sample, sequenced in a study of identical twins. From the 5' RACE reads, TCRdb called clonotypes with MiXCR, one entry per CDR3 protein. The sample shows around 680,000 distinct CDR3 sequences, more than 6.5% of them seen only once. The same data also contributed to another study, on yellow fever vaccine responses in identical twins.

Sequenced input: PBMCs. Receptors were obtained from a woman aged 18-29 years in good health.

Many counts were recorded for this clonotype. The chain combines TRBV12-3 or TRBV12-4 with TRBJ1-1; TRBD1 is a possible D gene (6 bases). The V end was cut by 2 bases, the J end by 12 bases, with 13 bases between. CDR3 length: 12 amino acids. Here the CDR3 reads CASSLKGGRTFF. CDR3 DNA sequence: TGTGCCAGCAGTTTAAAGGGGGGGAGGACTTTCTTT.

At least ten counts were recorded for this clonotype. The chain recombines TRBV6-2 or TRBV6-3 with TRBJ2-7; 10 bases align to TRBD1. The ends lost 5 bases at V and 5 bases at J; junction bases unmatched: 9. Germline assignment: CDR1 MNHEY and CDR2 SVGEGT. The CDR3 consists of 15 residues. The CDR3 nucleotides read TGTGCCAGCAGTCCCTCCGGGACAGGGGTCGACGAGCAGTACTTC. It is translated as CASSPSGTGVDEQYF.

The sample holds many counts of this clonotype. The chain couples TRBV29-1 to TRBJ2-2, with TRBD2 identical over 7 bases. Germline loops: CDR1 SQVTM, CDR2 ANQGSEA. Trimming removed 7 bases from V and 8 bases from J; junction bases left unmatched: 10. This CDR3 region has 13 residues. The CDR3 region has the DNA TGCAGCGCGGGGGGACTCCCTGAAGGGGAGCTGTTTTTT. Amino acid sequence: CSAGGLPEGELFF.

The rearrangement joins TRBV20-1 to TRBJ2-7; 13 bases match TRBD2. The length of the CDR3 is 20 residues. Germline CDR1 DFQATT, CDR2 SNEGSKA (reference sequence). J lost 4 bases, V lost 3 bases, and 21 bases had no gene match. The CDR3 DNA follows: TGCAGTGCTAGCAGCAGACCGGGACTAGCGGGAAGTCGCTCGGGTTACGAGCAGTACTTC. Translating it yields CSASSRPGLAGSRSGYEQYF.

Many counts were recorded for this clonotype. The chain carries TRBV5-1 and TRBJ2-6; D might be TRBD1 (6 bases). This CDR3 contains 17 residues. The germline V gene has CDR1 SGHRS and CDR2 YFSETQ. Trimming took 2 bases from V and 0 from J, leaving 12 bases between them. The CDR3: CASSFDRRSSGANVLTF. CDR3 DNA sequence: TGCGCCAGCAGCTTTGACAGGCGCTCCTCTGGGGCCAACGTCCTGACTTTC.

The gene calls are TRBV11-2 and TRBJ2-1, with 12 positions matching TRBD2. CDR3 length: 18 residues. Per the germline V gene, CDR1 is SGHAT and CDR2 is FQNNGV. After removal of 5 bases from V and 5 bases from J, the junction contained 13 bases not matched to a gene. The CDR3 spells CASSPRLAGVRGNNEQFF. DNA for the CDR3: TGTGCCAGCAGCCCCCGACTAGCGGGAGTTCGGGGGAACAATGAGCAGTTCTTC.

This clonotype was recorded a few times. The chain links TRBV10-3 to TRBJ1-2; possible D gene TRBD1, 5 bases. CDR3 length: 12 residues. Trimming took off 8 bases at V and 8 bases at J, with 15 bases between the two ends. CDR1 and CDR2 (germline): ENHRY, SYGVKD. CDR3 residues: CAIDRQGKGYTF. The CDR3 DNA sequence: TGTGCCATCGATCGGCAGGGTAAAGGCTACACCTTC.

A few counts support this clonotype. V gene TRBV20-1 combines with J gene TRBJ2-4; D not certain. CDR1 DFQATT and CDR2 SNEGSKA come from the germline V gene (reference sequence). The V gene lost 2 bases and the J gene lost 0 bases, with 11 bases spanning the gap. The CDR3 spans 15 residues. As DNA, the CDR3 is TGCAGTGCTAGACGTCCGGATCTAGCCAAAAACATTCAGTACTTC. It specifies CSARRPDLAKNIQYF.

This clonotype occurred many times. This chain uses TRBV20-1 with TRBJ2-7; perhaps TRBD2 as D (5 bases). V lost 3 bases, J lost 2 bases, and 8 bases lay in between. The germline CDR1 and CDR2 sequences are DFQATT and SNEGSKA (reference sequence). The CDR3 contains 12 residues. CDR3 loop: CSAREATYEQYF. The CDR3 bases are TGCAGTGCTAGGGAGGCGACCTACGAGCAGTACTTC.

This clonotype was counted a few times. The chain links TRBV27 to TRBJ2-1, with TRBD2 as a possible D gene (6 bases). Germline V gene lookup returns CDR1 MNHEY and CDR2 SMNVEV (reference sequence). There are 16 residues in the CDR3. V shed 4 bases and J shed 4 bases, with 17 bases lying between them. The CDR3 DNA sequence: TGTGCCAGCAGTTCCTCCATAGCGGAACCTTACAATGAGCAGTTCTTC. Protein product: CASSSSIAEPYNEQFF.

Notes on this clonotype: A much larger clone differs from this one at a single base, so this may be a read error. This chain links TRBV5-1 with TRBJ2-2; D uncertain. Germline assignment: CDR1 SGHRS and CDR2 YFSETQ. CDR3 size: 16 residues. CDR3 nucleotide sequence: TGCGCCAGCGGCTTGGTTATGGGCCGGGACACCGGGGAGCTGTTTTTT. Protein product: CASGLVMGRDTGELFF.

The chain is built from TRBV24-1 and TRBJ2-3; D is possibly TRBD1 or TRBD2 (5 bases each). V shed 4 bases and J shed 4 bases, with 14 bases lying between them. CDR3 length equals 15 residues. Germline CDR1 is KGHDR and CDR2 is SFDVKD. In DNA, the CDR3 is TGTGCCACCAGTGACCCGGGACGGTTCCCAGATACGCAGTATTTT. It is translated as CATSDPGRFPDTQYF.

The J gene is TRBJ2-7, the V gene TRBV18, with D unresolved. This CDR3 comprises 12 residues. CDR1 and CDR2 from the germline V gene are KGHSH and LQKENI. Trimming cost V 6 bases and J 5 bases, with 11 bases left between them. The DNA of the CDR3 is TGTGCCAGCTCGATTGGGTCCCACGAGCAGTACTTC. Its protein is CASSIGSHEQYF.

The CDR3 sequence is CASRKSGSGIQYF. Here the CDR3 DNA reads TGTGCCAGCAGGAAAAGCGGGAGCGGCATTCAGTACTTC. The gene calls are TRBV28 and TRBJ2-4, with 8 bases identical to TRBD2. The V gene end was trimmed by 6 bases and the J gene end by 9 bases; junction bases not matched to a gene: 7. CDR1 is MDHEN and CDR2 is SYDVKM in the germline V gene. This CDR3 is 13 amino acids long.

This clonotype was detected only a few times. V gene TRBV27 combines with J gene TRBJ2-7, with 7 bases aligning to TRBD1. The ends lost 3 bases at V and 0 bases at J; junction bases unmatched: 5. The CDR3 length is 15 residues. Per the germline V gene, CDR1 is MNHEY and CDR2 is SMNVEV (reference sequence). In DNA form, the CDR3 reads TGTGCCAGCAGTTTGAAGGGGGCCGTCTCCTACGAGCAGTACTTC. It yields the protein CASSLKGAVSYEQYF.

The chain carries TRBV20-1 and TRBJ2-1, with TRBD2 matching 10 bases. Germline V gene lookup returns CDR1 DFQATT and CDR2 SNEGSKA (reference sequence). V shed 5 bases, J shed 8 bases, and the junction held 9 bases outside the gene matches. The CDR3 totals 14 residues. The CDR3 region has the DNA TGCAGTGCTTCTAGCGGGAGATCCGTCCATGAGCAGTTCTTC. Translated: CSASSGRSVHEQFF.

The chain joins TRBV3-1 to TRBJ2-5; 13 bases fit TRBD2. This CDR3 comprises 18 residues. CDR1 is LGHDT and CDR2 is YNNKEL in the germline V gene (reference sequence). Losses at the gene ends were 11 bases for V and 9 bases for J; bases not matched to a gene: 24. CDR3 in amino acids: CAFRWGLAGIDQETSQYF. The CDR3 nucleotides read TGTGCCTTCAGATGGGGACTAGCGGGGATCGATCAAGAGACGTCCCAGTACTTC.

This clonotype was counted between two and nine times. The chain recombines TRBV6-2 or TRBV6-3 with TRBJ2-1; 7 positions agree with TRBD2. Germline V lookup: CDR1 MNHEY, CDR2 SVGEGT. The CDR3 runs to 14 residues. V was pared by 2 bases and J by 5 bases, with 3 bases of the junction left unmatched. In DNA form, the CDR3 reads TGTGCCAGCAGTTACAGCGGGGTTAACAATGAGCAGTTCTTC. As protein: CASSYSGVNNEQFF.

Ten or more counts support this clonotype. The CDR3 DNA sequence: TGTGCCATCAGTGAGGGGACTTCTTCACCCCTCCACTTT. Protein: CAISEGTSSPLHF. This chain links TRBV10-3 with TRBJ1-6, with D perhaps matching TRBD1 (5 bases). Deletions cut 2 bases from V and 9 bases from J, with 8 bases between. The CDR3 runs to 13 residues. Germline V gene data show CDR1 as ENHRY and CDR2 as SYGVKD.

V is TRBV20-1 and J is TRBJ1-6; TRBD1 aligns across 8 bases. V gave up 4 bases and J gave up 7 bases; unmatched junction bases: 3. The CDR3 covers 13 residues. The germline V gene encodes CDR1 DFQATT and CDR2 SNEGSKA (reference sequence). The DNA of the CDR3 is TGCAGTGCTACCGACAGGGGAAATTCACCCCTCCACTTT. Residues: CSATDRGNSPLHF.

The CDR3 protein is CASSLDLYVETQYF. As DNA, the CDR3 is TGTGCCAGCAGCTTAGATCTCTACGTCGAGACCCAGTACTTC. The chain has TRBV7-2 and TRBJ2-5; D remains unclear. The V gene lost 1 base and the J gene lost 5 bases, with 11 bases spanning the gap. Germline V gene lookup returns CDR1 SGHTA and CDR2 FQGNSA. CDR3 size: 14 residues.

This clonotype was picked up a small number of times. This rearrangement joins TRBV28 to TRBJ2-7, with TRBD2 matching over 8 bases. The CDR3 has 15 residues. Germline trimming cut 2 bases from V and 2 bases from J; bases unmatched to any gene: 5. The germline CDR1 and CDR2 sequences are MDHEN and SYDVKM. The DNA of the CDR3 is TGTGCCAGCAGTTTAACGGGACTAGTAACCTACGAGCAGTACTTC. The encoded protein is CASSLTGLVTYEQYF.

This sequence joins TRBV7-3 and TRBJ2-3; D is ambiguous. Per the germline V gene, CDR1 is SGHTA and CDR2 is FQGTGA. CDR3 length: 13 residues. The V end was cut by 3 bases, the J end by 6 bases, with 10 bases between. The CDR3 DNA sequence: TGTGCCAGCAGCTTCCAATTTGAGGATACGCAGTATTTT. Amino acid sequence: CASSFQFEDTQYF.

The chain carries TRBV20-1 and TRBJ2-1, with 11 bases fitting TRBD2. V shed 3 bases, J shed 3 bases, and the junction held 19 bases outside the gene matches. This CDR3 is built from 20 residues. Germline-derived CDR1 and CDR2 are DFQATT and SNEGSKA (reference sequence). This CDR3 is CSARVRSGRAGLSNYNEQFF. The CDR3 nucleotides are TGCAGTGCTAGGGTTCGTAGCGGGAGGGCCGGGCTAAGCAACTACAATGAGCAGTTCTTC.

This clonotype appeared a single time. This chain links TRBV7-2 with TRBJ2-2, with TRBD2 matching 7 bases. The CDR3 contains 15 residues. The V gene end was trimmed by 5 bases and the J gene end by 0 bases; junction bases not matched to a gene: 3. Germline V lookup: CDR1 SGHTA, CDR2 FQGNSA. The CDR3 coding sequence is TGTGCCAGCAGCGGCAGCGGGGCGAACACCGGGGAGCTGTTTTTT. This encodes CASSGSGANTGELFF. Variable domain in full (rest from reference TRBV7-2 and TRBJ2-2): GAGVSQSPSNKVTEKGKDVELRCDPISGHTALYWYRQSLGQGLEFLIYFQGNSAPDKSGLPSDRFSAERTGGSVSTLTIQRTQQEDSAVYLCASSGSGANTGELFFGEGSRLTVL.

This clonotype appeared a few times. The J gene is TRBJ2-7, the V gene TRBV20-1; D is unresolved. CDR1 and CDR2 from the germline V gene are DFQATT and SNEGSKA (reference sequence). The CDR3 covers 13 residues. V was shortened by 3 bases and J by 4 bases, with 13 bases between the two germline ends. The CDR3 region has the DNA TGCAGTGCTAGGCCCGTAAGTACTTACGAGCAGTACTTC. It codes for CSARPVSTYEQYF.

The J gene is TRBJ2-1, the V gene TRBV20-1; 9 bases line up with TRBD2. The length of the CDR3 is 16 residues. V was clipped by 3 bases and J by 0 bases; unmatched bases: 6. Germline assignment: CDR1 DFQATT and CDR2 SNEGSKA (reference sequence). CDR3 nucleotide sequence: TGCAGTGCTAGGGGTCTTAGCGGGAGCTCCTACAATGAGCAGTTCTTC. Translated: CSARGLSGSSYNEQFF.